The present T cell receptor (beta chain) was sequenced within a study of vaccination effects on CD4 cells after COVID-19. Assay used: immunoSEQ multiplex PCR; TCRdb lists only in-frame clones, some missing. Of about 22,000 clones listed, 55% to 85% are singletons. With regard to this clone: Its cognate antigen is unknown.

Between the trimmed V and J ends, which lost 1 base and 6 bases, there was a span of 9 bases. The CDR3 consists of 13 residues. From germline, CDR1 is MGHDK and CDR2 SYGVNS. Before sequencing took place, the ViraFEST assay used viral peptide pools to expand antigen-specific CD4+ T cells. Culture proceeded for nine to ten days, and CD4+ T cells were then isolated. Participants were given two doses of BNT162b2 or mRNA-1273 vaccine. V gene TRBV25-1 combines with J gene TRBJ1-2; D uncertain. The source is a human donor who received a COVID-19 vaccine. The material was CD4+ T cells from PBMCs cultured with HCoV-NL63 spike peptides, obtained after COVID-19 vaccination. CDR3 sequence reads: CASSESDLNGYTF. DNA of the CDR3: TGTGCCAGCAGTGAATCGGACCTTAATGGCTACACCTTC.